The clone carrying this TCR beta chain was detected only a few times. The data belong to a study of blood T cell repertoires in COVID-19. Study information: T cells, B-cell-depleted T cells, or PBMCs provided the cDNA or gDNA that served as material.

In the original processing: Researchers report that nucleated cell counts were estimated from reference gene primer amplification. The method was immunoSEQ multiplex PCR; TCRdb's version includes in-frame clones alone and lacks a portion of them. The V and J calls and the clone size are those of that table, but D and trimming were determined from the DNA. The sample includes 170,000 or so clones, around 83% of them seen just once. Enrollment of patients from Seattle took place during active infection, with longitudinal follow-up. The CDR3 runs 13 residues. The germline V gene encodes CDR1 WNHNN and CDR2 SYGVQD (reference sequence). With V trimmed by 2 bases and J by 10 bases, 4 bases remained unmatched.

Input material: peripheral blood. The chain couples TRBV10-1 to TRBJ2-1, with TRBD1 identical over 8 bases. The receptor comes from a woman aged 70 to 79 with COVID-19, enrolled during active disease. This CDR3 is CASSEVQGGEQFF. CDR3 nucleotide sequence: TGCGCCAGCAGTGAGGTACAGGGGGGAGAGCAGTTCTTC.